This entry describes one T cell receptor (beta chain). The target antigen is unknown. The TCR beta cDNA libraries contained unique molecular identifiers. A population of roughly 0.85 to 10 million T cells gave rise to approximately 500,000 cDNA molecules. A single record per CDR3 protein comes from TCRdb applying MiXCR to the PCR reads. The sample gives roughly 600,000 distinct CDR3 sequences, about 44% of which show up once; 1.5% to 2% is in the top ten. The source of the sample is a study of post-analysis software for immune sequencing data. General study findings and limits: Controls showed significantly higher normalized Chao1 diversity than did multiple sclerosis patients. Samples made in the same batch grouped tightly together by F measure. A few TRBV segments occurring more often in patients than controls included TRBV5-6, TRBV5-1 and TRBV20-1.

Germline assignment: CDR1 DFQATT and CDR2 SNEGSKA (reference sequence). The CDR3 is made up of 16 amino acids. The sequence was collected from a girl aged 10 to 17 with multiple sclerosis. Sequencing was performed on blood. V is TRBV20-1 and J is TRBJ2-4; D is unresolved. The end of the DNA is better explained by TRBJ2-7, so the J call may be wrong. The CDR3 is CSASLTLAAANYEQYF. The CDR3 DNA reads as TGCAGTGCTAGTTTGACTTTAGCAGCAGCTAACTACGAGCAGTACTTC.